A selection of T cell receptor beta chains follows, all from one sample in a study of blood T cell repertoires in COVID-19. Produced via immunoSEQ multiplex PCR; TCRdb's table is partial and in-frame only. The sample has 65,000 to 85,000 clones, around four fifths seen once; the top ten hold around 5%. Specimen: peripheral blood. These receptor sequences come from a man between 45 and 60 years old with active COVID-19. Each CDR3 is given with its conserved first and last residue. A D gene is named only where the DNA matches it firmly. The size entry is marked missing in some rows and otherwise reads once, few, many or a size class.

D gene	clone size	V gene	J gene	CDR3 protein	CDR3 DNA
-	-	TRBV12-3/TRBV12-4	TRBJ2-2	CASSLGATGELFF	TGTGCCAGCAGTTTAGGGGCCACCGGGGAGCTGTTTTTT
TRBD1	-	TRBV7-6	TRBJ1-1	CASSLGGQGNTEAFF	TGTGCCAGCAGCTTAGGAGGACAGGGGAACACTGAAGCTTTCTTT
-	-	TRBV19	TRBJ1-6	CASSNQGGENSPLHF	TGTGCCAGTAGTAATCAGGGAGGAGAGAATTCACCCCTCCACTTT
-	-	TRBV4-3	TRBJ1-4	CASSQAGATNEKLFF	TGCGCCAGCAGCCAGGCTGGTGCAACTAATGAAAAACTGTTTTTT
-	once	TRBV4-1	TRBJ2-1	CASSQEVSDNEQFF	TGCGCCAGCAGCCAAGAAGTGTCAGACAATGAGCAGTTCTTC
-	-	TRBV19	TRBJ2-5	CASSIGRGFQETQYF	TGTGCCAGTAGTATAGGACGGGGGTTCCAAGAGACCCAGTACTTC
TRBD2	-	TRBV5-6	TRBJ2-5	CASSISFGTSGGSQETQYF	TGTGCCAGCAGCATAAGTTTCGGGACTAGCGGGGGTTCCCAAGAGACCCAGTACTTC
TRBD2	once	TRBV18	TRBJ2-2	CASSPRSRTSGSSGELFF	TGTGCCAGCTCACCTCGAAGTAGGACTAGCGGGAGCAGCGGGGAGCTGTTTTTT
TRBD1	-	TRBV13	TRBJ1-2	CASSFRQGYTLNYGYTF	TGTGCCAGCAGCTTTCGACAGGGCTATACTTTAAACTATGGCTACACCTTC
TRBD2	-	TRBV7-7	TRBJ2-1	CASSPLAGAYNEQFF	TGTGCCAGCAGTCCTCTAGCGGGAGCCTACAATGAGCAGTTCTTC
TRBD2	once	TRBV5-1	TRBJ2-2	CASSTRTSGRMVIGELFF	TGCGCCAGCAGCACGCGGACTAGCGGGAGGATGGTTATAGGGGAGCTGTTTTTT
-	-	TRBV7-9	TRBJ1-5	CASSFLGSKSPQHF	TGTGCCAGCAGCTTCTTGGGCAGTAAATCGCCCCAGCATTTT
TRBD1	-	TRBV27	TRBJ2-7	CASSWTGTHEQYF	TGTGCCAGCAGTTGGACAGGGACCCACGAGCAGTACTTC
TRBD1	-	TRBV3-1/TRBV3-2	TRBJ1-2	CASSQWTGTINYGYTF	TGTGCCAGCAGCCAATGGACAGGGACAATAAACTATGGCTACACCTTC
TRBD1	-	TRBV10-2	TRBJ1-4	CASRNRGGDEKLFF	TGCGCCAGCAGGAACAGGGGTGGAGATGAAAAACTGTTTTTT
TRBD1	-	TRBV28	TRBJ1-4	CASGTGPLGKLFF	TGTGCCAGCGGGACAGGGCCCTTAGGGAAACTGTTTTTT
-	-	TRBV18	TRBJ1-5	CASSPLDSNQPQHF	TGTGCCAGCTCACCCCTAGATAGCAATCAGCCCCAGCATTTT
TRBD1	-	TRBV2	TRBJ2-5	CASGQGEETQYF	TGTGCCAGTGGACAGGGGGAGGAGACCCAGTACTTC
-	-	TRBV18	TRBJ1-3	CASSPQGSGNTIYF	TGTGCCAGCTCACCACAGGGGTCTGGAAACACCATATATTTT
-	-	TRBV6-5	TRBJ1-2	CATRQTNYGYTF	TGTGCCACCCGACAGACAAACTATGGCTACACCTTC
TRBD2	-	TRBV19	TRBJ2-4	CASSIQLANTKNIQYF	TGTGCCAGTAGTATACAACTAGCGAATACCAAAAACATTCAGTACTTC
TRBD1	-	TRBV7-9	TRBJ1-1	CASSLTAGGMNTEAFF	TGTGCCAGCAGCTTAACGGCAGGGGGGATGAACACTGAAGCTTTCTTT
-	-	TRBV6-5	TRBJ2-7	CATRTGYEQYF	TGTGCCACCCGCACAGGATACGAGCAGTACTTC
TRBD1	-	TRBV7-6	TRBJ2-4	CASSPRQGINIQYF	TGTGCCAGCAGCCCGAGACAGGGGATTAACATTCAGTACTTC
TRBD1	-	TRBV19	TRBJ1-1	CASRLSGQMNTEAFF	TGTGCCAGTAGATTATCGGGACAGATGAACACTGAAGCTTTCTTT
-	once	TRBV5-5	TRBJ2-1	CASSLTLRYNEQFF	TGTGCCAGCAGCTTGACGCTAAGATACAATGAGCAGTTCTTC
-	-	TRBV6-6	TRBJ2-5	CASSYSGAEETQYF	TGTGCCAGCAGTTACTCGGGGGCAGAAGAGACCCAGTACTTC
-	-	TRBV6-5	TRBJ1-5	CASRGHYYSNQPQHF	TGTGCCAGCAGGGGACACTACTATAGCAATCAGCCCCAGCATTTT
TRBD1	-	TRBV18	TRBJ1-5	CASSPSTGDSNQPQHF	TGTGCCAGCTCACCTTCGACAGGGGATAGCAATCAGCCCCAGCATTTT
-	-	TRBV30	TRBJ2-3	CAWSVGGRTDTQYF	TGTGCCTGGAGTGTAGGGGGAAGGACAGATACGCAGTATTTT
TRBD1	-	TRBV6-2/TRBV6-3	TRBJ1-5	CASSYSIQGPHQPQHF	TGTGCCAGCAGTTACTCAATACAGGGGCCCCATCAGCCCCAGCATTTT
-	-	TRBV18	TRBJ1-2	CASSPPRDDYGYTF	TGTGCCAGCTCACCACCGCGGGACGACTATGGCTACACCTTC
TRBD2	-	TRBV28	TRBJ2-1	CASSSLTSGRDNEQFF	TGTGCCAGCAGTTCCTTGACTAGCGGGAGAGACAATGAGCAGTTCTTC
TRBD1	few	TRBV7-9	TRBJ1-5	CASSLSDRAQPQHF	TGTGCCAGCAGCTTATCGGACAGGGCCCAGCCCCAGCATTTT
TRBD1	-	TRBV15	TRBJ1-6	CATSDRDRNNSPLHF	TGTGCCACCAGCGACCGGGACAGGAATAATTCACCCCTCCACTTT
-	-	TRBV28	TRBJ2-6	CASSLLGLGANVLTF	TGTGCCAGCAGTTTATTGGGGCTTGGGGCCAACGTCCTGACTTTC
-	-	TRBV27	TRBJ1-2	CASSFTGFEGYTF	TGTGCCAGCAGTTTCACAGGGTTTGAAGGCTACACCTTC
-	-	TRBV12-3/TRBV12-4	TRBJ1-2	CASSFQGNYGYTF	TGTGCCAGCAGTTTCCAGGGGAACTATGGCTACACCTTC
TRBD1	-	TRBV7-3	TRBJ2-1	CASSSTDRVGSYNEQFF	TGTGCCAGCAGCTCCACGGACAGGGTGGGCTCCTACAATGAGCAGTTCTTC
TRBD1	-	TRBV14	TRBJ2-5	CASSLDRVRTETQYF	TGTGCCAGCAGCCTCGACAGGGTCAGGACGGAGACCCAGTACTTC
-	-	TRBV18	TRBJ1-5	CASSPSGGDQPQHF	TGTGCCAGCTCACCATCGGGGGGCGACCAGCCCCAGCATTTT
-	-	TRBV3-1/TRBV3-2	TRBJ2-7	CASSSEGSYEQYF	TGTGCCAGCAGCTCTGAGGGCTCCTACGAGCAGTACTTC
TRBD2	-	TRBV6-2/TRBV6-3	TRBJ2-3	CASSSPGLAGVDTQYF	TGTGCCAGCAGCTCGCCGGGACTAGCGGGCGTAGATACGCAGTATTTT
-	few	TRBV6-2/TRBV6-3	TRBJ2-1	CASSYIEEQFF	TGTGCCAGCAGTTACATTGAGGAGCAGTTCTTC
-	-	TRBV5-6	TRBJ2-3	CASSPSLVRSDTQYF	TGTGCCAGCAGCCCTTCACTAGTAAGGTCAGATACGCAGTATTTT